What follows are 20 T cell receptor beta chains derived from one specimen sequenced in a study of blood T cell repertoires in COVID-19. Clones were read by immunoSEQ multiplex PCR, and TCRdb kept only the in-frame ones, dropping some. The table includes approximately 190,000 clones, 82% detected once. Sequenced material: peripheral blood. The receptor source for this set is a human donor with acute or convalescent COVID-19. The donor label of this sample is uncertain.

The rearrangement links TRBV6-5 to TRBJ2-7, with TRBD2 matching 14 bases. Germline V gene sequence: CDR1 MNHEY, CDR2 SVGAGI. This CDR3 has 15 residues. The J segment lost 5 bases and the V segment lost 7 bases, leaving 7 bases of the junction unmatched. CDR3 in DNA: TGTGCCAGCACCCCGGGGACTAGCGGGAGCCACGAGCAGTACTTC. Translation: CASTPGTSGSHEQYF.

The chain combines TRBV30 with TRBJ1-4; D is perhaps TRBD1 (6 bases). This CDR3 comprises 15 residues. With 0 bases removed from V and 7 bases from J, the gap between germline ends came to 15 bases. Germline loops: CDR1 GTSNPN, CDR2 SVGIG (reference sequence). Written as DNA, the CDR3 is TGTGCCTGGAGTGTACCGGGGGGCCTAAGTGAAAAACTGTTTTTT. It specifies CAWSVPGGLSEKLFF.

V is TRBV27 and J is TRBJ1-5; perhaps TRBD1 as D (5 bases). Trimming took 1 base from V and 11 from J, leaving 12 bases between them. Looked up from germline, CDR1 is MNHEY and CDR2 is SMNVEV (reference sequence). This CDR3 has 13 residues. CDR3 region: CASSLFGGEAQHF. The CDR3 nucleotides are TGTGCCAGCAGTTTATTCGGGGGAGAGGCCCAGCATTTT.

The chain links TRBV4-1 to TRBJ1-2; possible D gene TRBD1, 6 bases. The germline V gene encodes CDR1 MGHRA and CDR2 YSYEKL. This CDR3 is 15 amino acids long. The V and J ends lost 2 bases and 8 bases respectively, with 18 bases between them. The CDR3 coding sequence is TGCGCCAGCAGCCAATTTCTCGGCCCCCAGGGGGGCTACACCTTC. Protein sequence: CASSQFLGPQGGYTF.

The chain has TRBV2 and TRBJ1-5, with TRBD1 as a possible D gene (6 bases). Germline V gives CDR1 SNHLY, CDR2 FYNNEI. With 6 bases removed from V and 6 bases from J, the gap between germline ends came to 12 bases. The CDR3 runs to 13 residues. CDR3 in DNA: TGTGCCAGCAGGACGACAGGTATTCAGCCCCAGCATTTT. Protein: CASRTTGIQPQHF.

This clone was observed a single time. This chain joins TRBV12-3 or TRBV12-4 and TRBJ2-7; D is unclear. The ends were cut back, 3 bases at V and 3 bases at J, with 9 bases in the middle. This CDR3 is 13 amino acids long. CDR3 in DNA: TGTGCCAGCAGTTTGCAGCCGGGCTACGAGCAGTACTTC. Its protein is CASSLQPGYEQYF.

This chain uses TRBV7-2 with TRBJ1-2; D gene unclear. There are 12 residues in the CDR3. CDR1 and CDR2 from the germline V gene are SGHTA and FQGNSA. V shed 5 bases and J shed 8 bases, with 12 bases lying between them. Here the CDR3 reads CASSIGRNGYTF. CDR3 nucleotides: TGTGCCAGCAGCATAGGGCGGAACGGCTACACCTTC.

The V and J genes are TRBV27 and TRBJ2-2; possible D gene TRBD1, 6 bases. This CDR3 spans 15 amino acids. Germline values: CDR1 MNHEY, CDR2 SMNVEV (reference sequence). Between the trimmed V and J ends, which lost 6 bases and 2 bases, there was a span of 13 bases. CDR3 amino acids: CASSLGHTNTGELFF. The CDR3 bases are TGTGCCAGCAGCCTGGGACACACTAACACCGGGGAGCTGTTTTTT.

The CDR3 DNA reads TGTGCCAGCAGGCGTCAAGGACAGGGGCCCACTGAAGCTTTCTTT. Translating gives CASRRQGQGPTEAFF. The chain combines TRBV2 with TRBJ1-1, with 9 bases fitting TRBD1. The trim removed 6 bases at V and 4 bases at J, leaving 9 bases unmatched. Germline CDR1 is SNHLY and CDR2 is FYNNEI. The CDR3 length is 15 residues.

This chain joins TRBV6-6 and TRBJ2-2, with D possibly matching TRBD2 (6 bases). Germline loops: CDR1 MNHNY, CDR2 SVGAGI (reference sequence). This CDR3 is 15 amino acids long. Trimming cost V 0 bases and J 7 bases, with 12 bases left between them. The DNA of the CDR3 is TGTGCCAGCAGTTACTCCGGGGGAACAGTCGGGGAGCTGTTTTTT. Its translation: CASSYSGGTVGELFF.

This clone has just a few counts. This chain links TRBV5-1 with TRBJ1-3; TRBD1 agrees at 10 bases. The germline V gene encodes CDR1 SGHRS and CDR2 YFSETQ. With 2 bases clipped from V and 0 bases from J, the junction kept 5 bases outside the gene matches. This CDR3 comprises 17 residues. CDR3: CASSFTGTGDSGNTIYF. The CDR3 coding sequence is TGCGCCAGCAGCTTTACCGGGACAGGGGACTCTGGAAACACCATATATTTT.

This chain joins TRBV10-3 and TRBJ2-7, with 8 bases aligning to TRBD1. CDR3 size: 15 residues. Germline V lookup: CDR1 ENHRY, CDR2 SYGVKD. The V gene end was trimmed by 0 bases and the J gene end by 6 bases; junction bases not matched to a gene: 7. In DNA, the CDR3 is TGTGCCATCAGTGAGTCTAAGACAGGGGCAGGCGAGCAGTACTTC. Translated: CAISESKTGAGEQYF.

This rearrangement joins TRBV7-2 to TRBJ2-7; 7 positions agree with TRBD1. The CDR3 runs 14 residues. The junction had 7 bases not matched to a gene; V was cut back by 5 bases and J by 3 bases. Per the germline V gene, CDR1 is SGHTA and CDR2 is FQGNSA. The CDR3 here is CASSASGTVYEQYF. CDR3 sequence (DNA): TGTGCCAGCAGCGCCTCCGGGACAGTCTACGAGCAGTACTTC.

The CDR3 DNA sequence: TGCGCCAGCAGCCAGGACTTCTACGAGCAGTACTTC. Its translation: CASSQDFYEQYF. The V call is TRBV5-1, the J call TRBJ2-7; D perhaps matches TRBD2 (5 bases). V lost 4 bases and J 3 bases, leaving 8 bases between the germline ends. This CDR3 spans 12 amino acids. Germline V gene data show CDR1 as SGHRS and CDR2 as YFSETQ.

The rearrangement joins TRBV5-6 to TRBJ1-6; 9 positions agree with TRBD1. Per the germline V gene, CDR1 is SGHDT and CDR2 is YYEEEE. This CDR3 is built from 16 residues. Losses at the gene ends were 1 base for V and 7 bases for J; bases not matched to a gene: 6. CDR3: CASSLKQGARNSPLHF. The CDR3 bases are TGTGCCAGCAGCTTGAAACAGGGGGCGCGGAATTCACCCCTCCACTTT. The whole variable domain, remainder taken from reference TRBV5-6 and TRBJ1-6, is DAGVTQSPTHLIKTRGQQVTLRCSPKSGHDTVSWYQQALGQGPQFIFQYYEEEERQRGNFPDRFSGHQFPNYSSELNVNALLLGDSALYLCASSLKQGARNSPLHFGNGTRLTVT.

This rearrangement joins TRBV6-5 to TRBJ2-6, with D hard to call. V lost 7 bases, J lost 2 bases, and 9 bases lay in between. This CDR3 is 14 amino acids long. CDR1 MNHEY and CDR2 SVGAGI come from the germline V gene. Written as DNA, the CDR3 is TGTGCCAGCACCGGTGTACCTGGGGCCAACGTCCTGACTTTC. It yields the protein CASTGVPGANVLTF.

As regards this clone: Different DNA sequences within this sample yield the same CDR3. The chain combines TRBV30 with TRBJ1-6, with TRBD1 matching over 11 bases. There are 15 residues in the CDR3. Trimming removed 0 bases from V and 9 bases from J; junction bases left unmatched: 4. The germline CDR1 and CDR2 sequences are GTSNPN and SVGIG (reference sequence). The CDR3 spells CAWSVPGTGGSPLHF. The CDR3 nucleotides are TGTGCCTGGAGTGTCCCCGGGACAGGGGGTTCACCCCTCCACTTT. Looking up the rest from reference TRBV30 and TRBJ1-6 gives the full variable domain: SQTIHQWPATLVQPVGSPLSLECTVEGTSNPNLYWYRQAAGRGLQLLFYSVGIGQISSEVPQNLSASRPQDRQFILSSKKLLLSDSGFYLCAWSVPGTGGSPLHFGNGTRLTVT.

CDR3 sequence reads: CASSMPGTGGRNEQFF. DNA of the CDR3: TGTGCCAGTAGTATGCCCGGGACAGGGGGTCGGAATGAGCAGTTCTTC. The gene calls are TRBV19 and TRBJ2-1; 11 nucleotides line up with TRBD1. Trimming at V came to 3 bases and at J to 7 bases, leaving 8 bases not matched to a gene. There are 16 residues in the CDR3. The V gene's germline CDR1 is LNHDA and CDR2 SQIVND (reference sequence). Complete variable domain (other parts from reference TRBV19 and TRBJ2-1): DGGITQSPKYLFRKEGQNVTLSCEQNLNHDAMYWYRQDPGQGLRLIYYSQIVNDFQKGDIAEGYSVSREKKESFPLTVTSAQKNPTAFYLCASSMPGTGGRNEQFFGPGTRLTVL.

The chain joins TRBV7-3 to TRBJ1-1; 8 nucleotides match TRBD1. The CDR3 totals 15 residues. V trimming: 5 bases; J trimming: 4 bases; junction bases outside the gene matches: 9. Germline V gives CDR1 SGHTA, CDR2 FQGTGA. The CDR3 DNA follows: TGTGCCAGCAGCCCTTACCCGGACAGGGCCACTGAAGCTTTCTTT. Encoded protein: CASSPYPDRATEAFF.

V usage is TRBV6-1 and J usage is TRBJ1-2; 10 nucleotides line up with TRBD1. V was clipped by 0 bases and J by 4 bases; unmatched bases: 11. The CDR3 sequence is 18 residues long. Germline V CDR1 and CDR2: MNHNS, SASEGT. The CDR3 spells CASSEAEMPGQGFYGYTF. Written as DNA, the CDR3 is TGTGCCAGCAGTGAAGCGGAGATGCCGGGACAGGGGTTCTATGGCTACACCTTC.